These T cell receptor beta chains were read from a single sample in a study of identical twins. TCRdb reprocessed the 5' RACE reads with MiXCR, giving one entry per CDR3 protein. This sample has more than 250,000 distinct CDR3 sequences, with roughly 8.6% found just once. These data were also filed under a second study, of yellow fever vaccine responses in identical twins.

Source material: memory (CD45RO+) T cells sorted from blood. The receptors were gathered from a woman under 30 in good health. The CDR3 runs from the conserved cysteine through the conserved F or W. The D gene is left open where the match is weak. Rows give clone size only sometimes, using once, few, many, or a class for an expanded clone.

cdr3_length: 12
clone_size: many
j_call: TRBJ2-5
v_call: TRBV7-9
d_call: NA
cdr3_aa: CASSNGQETQYF
cdr3_nt: TGTGCCAGCAGCAACGGGCAAGAGACCCAGTACTTC

cdr3_length: 16
clone_size: NA
j_call: TRBJ2-5
v_call: TRBV9
d_call: TRBD2
cdr3_aa: CASSVVGSGSWETQYF
cdr3_nt: TGTGCCAGCAGCGTAGTGGGTAGCGGGAGTTGGGAGACCCAGTACTTC

cdr3_length: 15
clone_size: few
j_call: TRBJ1-1
v_call: TRBV6-4
d_call: NA
cdr3_aa: CASSEDGVGNTEAFF
cdr3_nt: TGTGCCAGCAGTGAAGATGGGGTGGGGAACACTGAAGCTTTCTTT

cdr3_length: 15
clone_size: many
j_call: TRBJ2-1
v_call: TRBV27
d_call: TRBD2
cdr3_aa: CASSRTSGKHNEQFF
cdr3_nt: TGTGCCAGCAGCCGCACTAGCGGGAAGCACAATGAGCAGTTCTTC

cdr3_length: 14
clone_size: few
j_call: TRBJ2-6
v_call: TRBV6-5
d_call: NA
cdr3_aa: CASSSRAGANVLTF
cdr3_nt: TGTGCCAGCAGTTCAAGGGCTGGGGCCAACGTCCTGACTTTC

cdr3_length: 18
clone_size: NA
j_call: TRBJ2-7
v_call: TRBV6-5
d_call: TRBD1
cdr3_aa: CASSYSGAGTDLRYEQYF
cdr3_nt: TGTGCCAGCAGTTACTCGGGGGCCGGGACAGATTTACGCTACGAGCAGTACTTC

cdr3_length: 15
clone_size: many
j_call: TRBJ1-6
v_call: TRBV7-9
d_call: NA
cdr3_aa: CASSAPGPYNSPLHF
cdr3_nt: TGTGCCAGCAGCGCCCCGGGACCCTATAATTCACCCCTCCACTTT

cdr3_length: 14
clone_size: many
j_call: TRBJ2-5
v_call: TRBV5-1
d_call: NA
cdr3_aa: CASSLNSGQETQYF
cdr3_nt: TGCGCCAGCAGCTTGAACAGCGGCCAAGAGACCCAGTACTTC

cdr3_length: 14
clone_size: NA
j_call: TRBJ2-7
v_call: TRBV28
d_call: NA
cdr3_aa: CASSFPPWSYEQYF
cdr3_nt: TGTGCCAGCAGTTTCCCCCCATGGAGCTACGAGCAGTACTTC

cdr3_length: 16
clone_size: NA
j_call: TRBJ2-1
v_call: TRBV7-8
d_call: NA
cdr3_aa: CASSLVSGGGTMQQFF
cdr3_nt: TGTGCCAGCAGCTTAGTATCCGGGGGCGGTACAATGCAGCAGTTCTTC

cdr3_length: 17
clone_size: NA
j_call: TRBJ2-1
v_call: TRBV27
d_call: NA
cdr3_aa: CASSLDPRPGAYNEQFF
cdr3_nt: TGTGCCAGCAGTTTAGATCCCCGGCCAGGGGCCTACAATGAGCAGTTCTTC

cdr3_length: 14
clone_size: many
j_call: TRBJ1-1
v_call: TRBV28
d_call: NA
cdr3_aa: CASSRRASNTEAFF
cdr3_nt: TGTGCCAGCAGCCGACGGGCGTCGAACACTGAAGCTTTCTTT

cdr3_length: 12
clone_size: many
j_call: TRBJ1-1
v_call: TRBV11-2
d_call: NA
cdr3_aa: CASSPIGTEAFF
cdr3_nt: TGTGCCAGCAGCCCCATAGGCACTGAAGCTTTCTTT